This is a list of T cell receptor beta chains from one sample in a study of neurological immune-mediated disorders. A single record per CDR3 protein comes from TCRdb applying MiXCR to the 5' RACE reads. Among about 78,000 distinct CDR3 sequences listed, roughly 4.7% were seen once. The sequencing input was PBMCs. The receptor source for this set is a woman aged 30 to 39 with multiple sclerosis. CDR3s include the opening cysteine and the closing phenylalanine or tryptophan. D genes are given only for firm matches.

v_call,j_call,cdr3_length,d_call,cdr3_aa
TRBV3-1,TRBJ1-2,14,TRBD1,CASSQGTGFYGYTF
TRBV9,TRBJ2-3,15,-,CASSVALLAGDTQYF
TRBV10-3,TRBJ2-2,18,-,CAISVTGPQFANTGELFF
TRBV12-3/TRBV12-4,TRBJ1-6,14,TRBD1,CASSLDRAGSPLHF
TRBV5-1,TRBJ2-1,11,-,CASSRVDEQFF
TRBV27,TRBJ2-7,14,-,CASSLVWGLYEQYF
TRBV5-1,TRBJ2-2,16,-,CAVRSGGPGNTGELFF
TRBV5-1,TRBJ2-7,15,TRBD1,CASSLLGQVSYEQYF
TRBV4-1,TRBJ2-1,15,TRBD1,CASSPPGQGAVEQFF
TRBV5-6,TRBJ2-1,15,TRBD2,CASSFTSGGANEQFF
TRBV5-1,TRBJ2-1,13,-,CASSVNTGYGQFF
TRBV28,TRBJ1-6,21,-,CASSLYSFRARSSSYNSPLHF
TRBV5-5,TRBJ2-2,12,-,CASSLDRYQLFF
TRBV5-1,TRBJ1-2,15,-,CASSLRVPGDYGYTF
TRBV5-1,TRBJ2-5,15,TRBD1,CASSFEGQASGTQYF
TRBV6-4,TRBJ2-7,14,-,CASSVEGSSYEQYF
TRBV29-1,TRBJ2-5,15,-,CSVAPKFGGQETQYF
TRBV5-1,TRBJ2-2,15,TRBD1,CASSFGQGGTGELFF
TRBV7-6,TRBJ2-7,13,-,CASSRGVYYEQYF
TRBV20-1,TRBJ2-1,16,TRBD2,CSASHTGLAGVNEQFF
TRBV10-3,TRBJ2-7,14,-,CAISESEASYEQYF
TRBV5-1,TRBJ1-2,14,TRBD1,CASRQGQGISGYTF
TRBV7-8,TRBJ1-4,16,-,CASSTLGAGRREKLFF
TRBV12-3/TRBV12-4,TRBJ2-3,12,-,CASTLRGDTQYF
TRBV27,TRBJ1-1,14,TRBD1,CASKTGGWNTEAFF
TRBV20-1,TRBJ1-1,18,-,CSAPPKGGEGTLNTEAFF
TRBV12-3/TRBV12-4,TRBJ1-1,12,-,CASSTMGSEAFF
TRBV5-1,TRBJ2-3,12,-,CASSLLGDTQYF